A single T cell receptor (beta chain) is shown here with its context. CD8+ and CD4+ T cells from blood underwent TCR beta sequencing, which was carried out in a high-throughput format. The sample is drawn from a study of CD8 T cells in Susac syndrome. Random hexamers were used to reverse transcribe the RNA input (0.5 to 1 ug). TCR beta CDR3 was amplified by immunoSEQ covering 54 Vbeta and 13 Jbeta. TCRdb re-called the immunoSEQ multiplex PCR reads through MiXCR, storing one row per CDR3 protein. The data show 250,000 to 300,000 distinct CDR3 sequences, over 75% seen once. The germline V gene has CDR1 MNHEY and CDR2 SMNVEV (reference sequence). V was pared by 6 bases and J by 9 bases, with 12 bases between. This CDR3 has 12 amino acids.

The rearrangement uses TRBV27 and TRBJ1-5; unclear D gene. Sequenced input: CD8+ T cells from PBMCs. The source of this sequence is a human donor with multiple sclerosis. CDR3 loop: CASSPPLGPQHF. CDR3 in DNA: TGTGCCAGCAGCCCTCCTTTGGGGCCCCAGCATTTT.